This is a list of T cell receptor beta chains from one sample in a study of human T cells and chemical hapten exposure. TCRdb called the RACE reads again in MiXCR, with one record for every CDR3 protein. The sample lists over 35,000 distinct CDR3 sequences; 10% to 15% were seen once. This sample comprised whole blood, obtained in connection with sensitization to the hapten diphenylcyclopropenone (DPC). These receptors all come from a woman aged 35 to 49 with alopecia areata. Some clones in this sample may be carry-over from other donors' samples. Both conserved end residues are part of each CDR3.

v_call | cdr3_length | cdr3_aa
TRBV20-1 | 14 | CSVRGRGANTEAFF
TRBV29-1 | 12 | CSVDWGNTEAFF
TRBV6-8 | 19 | CASSFAPRPTSVDYNEQFF
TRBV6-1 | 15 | CASTERGLQVYEQYF
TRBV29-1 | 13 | CSVGGRVYNEQFF
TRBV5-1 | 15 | CASSGGTGRRYGYTF
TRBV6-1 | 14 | CASNPVGGGTEAFF
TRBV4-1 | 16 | CASSQDSVADQETQYF
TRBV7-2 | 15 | CASSPSGAAGTEQYF
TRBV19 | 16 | CASKRDTGYSNQPQHF
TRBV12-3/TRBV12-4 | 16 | CASSLPPGLAVNEQFF
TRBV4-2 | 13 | CASSQRGREKLFF
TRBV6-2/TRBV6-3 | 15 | CASSDHGTGTIEAFF
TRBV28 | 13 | CASSPGLPDTQYF
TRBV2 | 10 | CARLQETQYF
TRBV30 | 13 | CAWSVGSGNTIYF
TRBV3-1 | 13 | CASEQGAGNTIYF
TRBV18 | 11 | CASSPEETQYF
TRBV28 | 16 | CASAPGEAGGHYGYTF
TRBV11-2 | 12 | CASSLVKGLQFF
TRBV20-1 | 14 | CSAIALGRDQPQHF
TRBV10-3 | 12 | CAISEGGNEQFF
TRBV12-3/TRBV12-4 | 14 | CASSLVAEIQPQHF
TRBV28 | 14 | CATSRDTTTYEQYF
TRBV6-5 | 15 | CASSYGRDRTYEQYF
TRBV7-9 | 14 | CASSLVLLNTEAFF
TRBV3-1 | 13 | CASSQSLAGEQYF
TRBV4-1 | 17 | CASSHIIGGSMTGELFF
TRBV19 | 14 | CASSIGAMGNEQFF
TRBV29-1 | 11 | CSMKKRDTQYF
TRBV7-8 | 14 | CASSFRSGSYEQYF
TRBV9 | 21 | CASSVGLAGRWATDPQFEQYF
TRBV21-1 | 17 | CASSKPPRPSYNSPLHF
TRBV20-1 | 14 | CSARGGAVNQPQHF
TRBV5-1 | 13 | CASREGSSYEQYF
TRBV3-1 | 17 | CASSLPMTGRRNTEAFF
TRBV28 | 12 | CASSPGRRIQYF
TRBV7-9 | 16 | CASSRTSGGTRNEQFF
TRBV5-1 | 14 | CASMPGGITGELFF
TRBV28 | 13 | CASTSGAYNEQFF
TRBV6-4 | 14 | CASSAGTGNYGYTF
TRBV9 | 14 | CASSAHSSHSPLHF
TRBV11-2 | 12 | CASSFGVDEQYF
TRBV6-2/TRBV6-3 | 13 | CASSVTANYGYTF
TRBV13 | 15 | CASSSRGGPGNEQYF
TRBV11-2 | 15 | CASSPRARATDTQYF
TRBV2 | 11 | CASSGDSPYTF
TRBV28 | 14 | CATTDGAGANVLTF
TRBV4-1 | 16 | CASSQDQGASTDTQYF
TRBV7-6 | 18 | CASSLDLAGGPPYNEQFF
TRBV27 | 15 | CASRPWGGGNSPLHF
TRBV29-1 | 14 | CSVEGQQGTAEAFF
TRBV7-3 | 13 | CASGQGPGQPQHF
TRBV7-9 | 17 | CASSLAFRQGLEETQYF
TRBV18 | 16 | CASSPSRSRGQETQYF